A selection of T cell receptor beta chains follows, all from one sample in a study of blood T cell repertoires in COVID-19. TCRdb's table, derived via immunoSEQ multiplex PCR, lists solely in-frame clones and lacks some. The sample has approximately 260,000 clones, about 85% seen once; the top ten hold 5% to 8%. Sequencing was carried out using PBMCs or T cells enriched from blood (not recorded which). These receptors all stem from a woman between 45 and 65 years old who had been exposed to COVID-19. Each CDR3 is given with its conserved first and last residue. D genes are given only for firm matches. Size is stated for part of the rows, as once, few or many counts, or as a class when the clone is expanded.

cdr3_aa: CASSLNPRTEAFF
cdr3_nt: TGTGCCAGCAGCCTTAATCCTAGAACTGAAGCTTTCTTT
d_call: .
clone_size: .
v_call: TRBV7-9
j_call: TRBJ1-1

cdr3_aa: CASSLELTVHYGYTF
cdr3_nt: TGCGCCAGCAGCCTAGAACTGACAGTGCACTATGGCTACACCTTC
d_call: .
clone_size: .
v_call: TRBV4-3
j_call: TRBJ1-2

cdr3_aa: CASSLDRDTEAFF
cdr3_nt: TGTGCCAGCTCACTCGACAGGGACACTGAAGCTTTCTTT
d_call: TRBD1
clone_size: .
v_call: TRBV18
j_call: TRBJ1-1

cdr3_aa: CASPTFRESLNTEAFF
cdr3_nt: TGTGCCAGTCCTACCTTCAGGGAATCCCTGAACACTGAAGCTTTCTTT
d_call: .
clone_size: .
v_call: TRBV19
j_call: TRBJ1-1

cdr3_aa: CASTFRFPGELFF
cdr3_nt: TGTGCCAGCACGTTCAGGTTTCCCGGGGAGCTGTTTTTT
d_call: .
clone_size: .
v_call: TRBV5-6
j_call: TRBJ2-2

cdr3_aa: CASSYGRGSYNEQFF
cdr3_nt: TGTGCCAGCAGCTATGGGAGGGGATCGTACAATGAGCAGTTCTTC
d_call: TRBD2
clone_size: .
v_call: TRBV9
j_call: TRBJ2-1

cdr3_aa: CAWSVQQGGYGYTF
cdr3_nt: TGTGCCTGGAGTGTACAGCAGGGGGGCTATGGCTACACCTTC
d_call: TRBD1
clone_size: .
v_call: TRBV30
j_call: TRBJ1-2

cdr3_aa: CASSPENWYRTLSYEQYF
cdr3_nt: TGTGCCAGCAGCCCGGAAAATTGGTACAGGACCCTCTCCTACGAGCAGTACTTC
d_call: .
clone_size: .
v_call: TRBV5-4
j_call: TRBJ2-7

cdr3_aa: CASTPDRHTEAFF
cdr3_nt: TGTGCCAGCACCCCGGACAGGCACACTGAAGCTTTCTTT
d_call: TRBD1
clone_size: .
v_call: TRBV7-2
j_call: TRBJ1-1

cdr3_aa: CSASRGTYEQYF
cdr3_nt: TGCAGTGCTAGTCGGGGGACCTACGAGCAGTACTTC
d_call: .
clone_size: .
v_call: TRBV20-1
j_call: TRBJ2-7

cdr3_aa: CASSLNWAFNTGELFF
cdr3_nt: TGTGCCAGCAGCCTCAACTGGGCCTTTAACACCGGGGAGCTGTTTTTT
d_call: .
clone_size: .
v_call: TRBV7-2
j_call: TRBJ2-2

cdr3_aa: CASSLTGSWNGYTF
cdr3_nt: TGTGCCAGCAGCTTAACAGGGAGTTGGAATGGCTACACCTTC
d_call: .
clone_size: .
v_call: TRBV7-3
j_call: TRBJ1-2

cdr3_aa: CASRPTGLALDTQYF
cdr3_nt: TGTGCCAGCAGGCCTACAGGGCTCGCATTAGATACGCAGTATTTT
d_call: .
clone_size: .
v_call: TRBV3-1/TRBV3-2
j_call: TRBJ2-3

cdr3_aa: CASSVGMSNQPQHF
cdr3_nt: TGTGCCAGCAGTGTCGGGATGAGCAATCAGCCCCAGCATTTT
d_call: .
clone_size: .
v_call: TRBV2
j_call: TRBJ1-5

cdr3_aa: CASSLAGRVTEAFF
cdr3_nt: TGTGCCAGCAGCTTAGCGGGCAGGGTCACTGAAGCTTTCTTT
d_call: .
clone_size: once
v_call: TRBV7-2
j_call: TRBJ1-1

cdr3_aa: CASSAIGAADTEAFF
cdr3_nt: TGTGCCAGCAGCGCTATTGGGGCCGCGGACACTGAAGCTTTCTTT
d_call: .
clone_size: once
v_call: TRBV13
j_call: TRBJ1-1

cdr3_aa: CASSLDRGLSGGYTF
cdr3_nt: TGTGCCAGCAGCTTAGACAGGGGCCTAAGCGGTGGCTACACCTTC
d_call: TRBD1
clone_size: once
v_call: TRBV5-4
j_call: TRBJ1-2

cdr3_aa: CSARQPSTAFF
cdr3_nt: TGCAGCGCACGACAGCCCAGCACAGCTTTCTTT
d_call: .
clone_size: .
v_call: TRBV29-1
j_call: TRBJ1-1

cdr3_aa: CASSSVPGQGTGYFPQHF
cdr3_nt: TGTGCCAGCAGCTCCGTCCCGGGACAGGGGACGGGTTATTTTCCCCAGCATTTT
d_call: TRBD1
clone_size: .
v_call: TRBV5-5
j_call: TRBJ1-5

cdr3_aa: CASSLAGQGSNSPLHF
cdr3_nt: TGTGCCAGCAGCTTGGCAGGACAGGGCTCTAATTCACCCCTCCACTTT
d_call: TRBD1
clone_size: .
v_call: TRBV5-4
j_call: TRBJ1-6

cdr3_aa: CASSLGETSGVETQYF
cdr3_nt: TGTGCCAGCAGCTTAGGGGAGACTAGCGGGGTGGAGACCCAGTACTTC
d_call: TRBD2
clone_size: .
v_call: TRBV7-2
j_call: TRBJ2-5

cdr3_aa: CATSPRDRGGYTF
cdr3_nt: TGTGCCACTTCCCCCCGGGACAGGGGTGGCTACACCTTC
d_call: TRBD1
clone_size: .
v_call: TRBV19
j_call: TRBJ1-2

cdr3_aa: CASSSWPLNTEAFF
cdr3_nt: TGTGCCAGCAGCTCTTGGCCGCTGAACACTGAAGCTTTCTTT
d_call: .
clone_size: .
v_call: TRBV6-5
j_call: TRBJ1-1

cdr3_aa: CASSLEGGATDTQYF
cdr3_nt: TGTGCCAGCAGCTTAGAAGGGGGTGCCACAGATACGCAGTATTTT
d_call: .
clone_size: .
v_call: TRBV7-2
j_call: TRBJ2-3

cdr3_aa: CASSQGSGYEQYF
cdr3_nt: TGTGCCAGCAGCCAGGGTAGCGGCTACGAGCAGTACTTC
d_call: .
clone_size: few
v_call: TRBV5-4
j_call: TRBJ2-7

cdr3_aa: CAGSGGTGCEKLFF
cdr3_nt: TGCGCCGGGTCAGGCGGGACAGGGTGTGAAAAACTGTTTTTT
d_call: TRBD1
clone_size: .
v_call: TRBV10-1
j_call: TRBJ1-4

cdr3_aa: CASSEGTSTDTQYF
cdr3_nt: TGTGCCAGCAGTGAAGGGACTAGCACAGATACGCAGTATTTT
d_call: .
clone_size: .
v_call: TRBV6-4
j_call: TRBJ2-3

cdr3_aa: CASSPPRERKDEQFF
cdr3_nt: TGTGCCAGCAGCCCCCCCCGGGAAAGGAAGGATGAGCAGTTCTTC
d_call: .
clone_size: .
v_call: TRBV13
j_call: TRBJ2-1